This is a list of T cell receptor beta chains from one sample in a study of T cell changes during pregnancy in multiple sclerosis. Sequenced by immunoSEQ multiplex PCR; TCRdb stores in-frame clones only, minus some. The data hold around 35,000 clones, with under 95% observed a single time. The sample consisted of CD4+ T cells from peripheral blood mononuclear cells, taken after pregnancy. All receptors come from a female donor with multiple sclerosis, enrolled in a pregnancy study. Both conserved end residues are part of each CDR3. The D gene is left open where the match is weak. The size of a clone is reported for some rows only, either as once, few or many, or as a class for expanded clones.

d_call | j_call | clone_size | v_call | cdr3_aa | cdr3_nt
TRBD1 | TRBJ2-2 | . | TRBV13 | CASSSRTGRTGELFF | TGTGCCAGCAGCTCGAGGACAGGGCGCACCGGGGAGCTGTTTTTT
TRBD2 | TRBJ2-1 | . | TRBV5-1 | CASSLGSGGAGDEQFF | TGCGCCAGCAGCTTGGGGAGCGGGGGGGCCGGAGATGAGCAGTTCTTC
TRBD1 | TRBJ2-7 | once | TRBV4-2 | CASSQDSEGQGYEQYF | TGTGCCAGCAGCCAAGATAGTGAGGGACAGGGCTACGAGCAGTACTTC
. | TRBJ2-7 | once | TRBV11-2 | CASSSTGHTYEQYF | TGTGCCAGCAGCTCAACGGGACACACCTACGAGCAGTACTTC
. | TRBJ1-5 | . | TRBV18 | CASSPNRVGNQPQHF | TGTGCCAGCTCACCAAACAGGGTCGGCAATCAGCCCCAGCATTTT
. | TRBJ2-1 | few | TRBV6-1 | CASSEGGGWDHNEQFF | TGTGCCAGCAGTGAAGGGGGGGGCTGGGACCACAATGAGCAGTTCTTC
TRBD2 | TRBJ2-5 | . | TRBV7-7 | CASSLGREGRETQYF | TGTGCCAGCAGCTTAGGGCGGGAGGGAAGAGAGACCCAGTACTTC
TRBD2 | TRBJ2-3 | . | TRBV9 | CASSGGTSGGANTQYF | TGTGCCAGCAGCGGGGGGACTAGCGGGGGGGCCAATACGCAGTATTTT
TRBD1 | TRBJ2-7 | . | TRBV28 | CASSARRRGPGFRPYEQYF | TGTGCCAGCAGCGCCCGGCGCAGGGGGCCCGGATTTCGGCCCTACGAGCAGTACTTC
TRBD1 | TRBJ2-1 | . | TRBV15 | CATSRDQGQGWWNEQFF | TGTGCCACCAGCAGAGATCAGGGACAGGGGTGGTGGAATGAGCAGTTCTTC
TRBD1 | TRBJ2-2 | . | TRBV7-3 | CASSLILLDRVAGELFF | TGTGCCAGCAGCTTAATCCTCCTGGACAGGGTAGCCGGGGAGCTGTTTTTT
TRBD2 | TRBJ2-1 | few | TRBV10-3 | CAISESGLAGGLYNEQFF | TGTGCCATCAGTGAGTCCGGACTAGCGGGAGGGCTTTACAATGAGCAGTTCTTC
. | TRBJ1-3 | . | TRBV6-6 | CASIPGQTYSGNTIYF | TGTGCCAGCATTCCGGGACAAACCTACTCTGGAAACACCATATATTTT
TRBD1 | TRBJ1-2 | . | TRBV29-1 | CSVEGQGAVHGYTF | TGCAGCGTTGAAGGACAGGGGGCCGTTCATGGCTACACCTTC
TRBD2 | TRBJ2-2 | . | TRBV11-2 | CASSTLAGAATGELFF | TGTGCCAGCAGCACTTTAGCGGGAGCCGCCACCGGGGAGCTGTTTTTT
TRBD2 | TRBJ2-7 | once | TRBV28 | CASRPETLGGYEQYF | TGTGCCAGCAGGCCCGAAACCCTGGGGGGGTACGAGCAGTACTTC
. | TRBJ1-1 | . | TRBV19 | CASSPVAVMNTEAFF | TGTGCCAGTAGTCCTGTCGCGGTCATGAACACTGAAGCTTTCTTT
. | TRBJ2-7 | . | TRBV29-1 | CSFRRQAGISYEQYF | TGCAGCTTTAGGAGGCAGGCTGGGATCTCCTACGAGCAGTACTTC
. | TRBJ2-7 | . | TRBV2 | CASSEVEIGQYF | TGTGCCAGCAGTGAGGTGGAGATAGGGCAGTACTTC
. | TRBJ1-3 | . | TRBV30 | CAWSLSGAGGNTIYF | TGTGCCTGGAGTCTTTCAGGGGCCGGTGGAAACACCATATATTTT
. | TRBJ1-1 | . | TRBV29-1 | CSVKRANTEAFF | TGCAGCGTTAAGAGGGCGAACACTGAAGCTTTCTTT
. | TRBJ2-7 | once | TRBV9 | CASSGHRDYEQYF | TGTGCCAGCAGCGGCCACAGGGACTACGAGCAGTACTTC
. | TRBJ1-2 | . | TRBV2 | CASSSSEGYGYTF | TGTGCCAGCTCTTCCAGCGAGGGCTATGGCTACACCTTC
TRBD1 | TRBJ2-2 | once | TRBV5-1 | CASSLGQGANTGELFF | TGCGCCAGCAGCTTGGGACAGGGGGCAAACACCGGGGAGCTGTTTTTT
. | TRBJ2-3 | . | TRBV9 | CASSVGPLPGASVGADTQYF | TGTGCCAGCAGCGTAGGTCCTCTCCCGGGAGCGAGCGTGGGGGCAGATACGCAGTATTTT
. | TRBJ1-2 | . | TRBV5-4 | CASSLGRGDGYTF | TGTGCCAGCAGCTTGGGCAGGGGAGACGGCTACACCTTC
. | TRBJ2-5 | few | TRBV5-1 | CASSLAGGGGETQYF | TGCGCCAGCAGCTTGGCTGGGGGAGGTGGAGAGACCCAGTACTTC
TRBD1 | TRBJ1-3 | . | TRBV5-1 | CASRPPGTGNTIYF | TGCGCCAGCAGACCTCCCGGGACAGGGAACACCATATATTTT
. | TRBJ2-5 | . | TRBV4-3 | CASSQGQGVGETQYF | TGCGCCAGCAGCCAAGGCCAGGGCGTAGGAGAGACCCAGTACTTC
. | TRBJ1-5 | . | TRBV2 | CASSGSGWGNQPQHF | TGTGCCAGCAGTGGGTCAGGGTGGGGCAATCAGCCCCAGCATTTT
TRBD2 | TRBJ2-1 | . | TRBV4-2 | CASSPLQSGRNEQFF | TGTGCCAGCAGCCCGCTTCAAAGCGGGAGAAATGAGCAGTTCTTC
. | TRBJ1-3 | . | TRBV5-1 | CASKVEASSGNTIYF | TGCGCCAGCAAAGTGGAGGCTTCCTCTGGAAACACCATATATTTT
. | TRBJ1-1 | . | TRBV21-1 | CASTEQGRDTEAFF | TGTGCCAGCACCGAACAGGGTAGGGACACTGAAGCTTTCTTT
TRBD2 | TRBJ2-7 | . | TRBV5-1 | CASRTGGARSYEQYF | TGCGCCAGCAGAACGGGAGGGGCCCGCTCCTACGAGCAGTACTTC
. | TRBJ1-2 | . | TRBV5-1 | CASSLGQNYGYTF | TGCGCCAGCAGCTTGGGACAGAACTATGGCTACACCTTC
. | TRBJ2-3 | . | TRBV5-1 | CASSFSGVPDTQYF | TGCGCCAGCAGCTTCTCGGGGGTCCCAGATACGCAGTATTTT
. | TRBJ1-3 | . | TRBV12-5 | CASGFPSTGTPGTIYF | TGTGCTAGTGGTTTCCCTTCGACAGGCACCCCGGGCACCATATATTTT
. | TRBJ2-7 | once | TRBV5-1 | CASSLAPGVGGYEQYF | TGCGCCAGCAGCTTGGCCCCCGGGGTGGGGGGCTACGAGCAGTACTTC
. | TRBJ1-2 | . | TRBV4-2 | CASSQGGGGEVYGYTF | TGTGCCAGCAGCCAAGGTGGGGGGGGCGAGGTCTATGGCTACACCTTC
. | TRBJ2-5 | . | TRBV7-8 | CASSLGWSLKETQYF | TGTGCCAGCAGCTTAGGATGGAGTCTAAAAGAGACCCAGTACTTC